Below, one T cell receptor (beta chain) is given with its context. V shed 3 bases and J shed 4 bases, with 11 bases lying between them. The CDR3 is 14 residues long. Looked up from germline, CDR1 is SGHVS and CDR2 is FQNEAQ. The record originates from a study of identical twins. TCRdb called the 5' RACE reads again in MiXCR, with one record for every CDR3 protein. The profile shows fewer than 900,000 distinct CDR3 sequences, approximately 21% of them singletons. These same records also appear under a second study, on T cells expressing NK-cell markers. Per that study: With an anti-gamma-delta TCR antibody, sorting in several experiments was kept to alpha-beta TCR T cells.

The chain couples TRBV7-8 to TRBJ2-3, with D perhaps matching TRBD1 or TRBD2 (5 bases each). Material for sequencing was PBMCs. The TCR sequence derives from a woman aged 18-30 years in good health. DNA for the CDR3: TGTGCCAGCAGCTTCCCCCGGGGCCCAGATACGCAGTATTTT. Translated: CASSFPRGPDTQYF.